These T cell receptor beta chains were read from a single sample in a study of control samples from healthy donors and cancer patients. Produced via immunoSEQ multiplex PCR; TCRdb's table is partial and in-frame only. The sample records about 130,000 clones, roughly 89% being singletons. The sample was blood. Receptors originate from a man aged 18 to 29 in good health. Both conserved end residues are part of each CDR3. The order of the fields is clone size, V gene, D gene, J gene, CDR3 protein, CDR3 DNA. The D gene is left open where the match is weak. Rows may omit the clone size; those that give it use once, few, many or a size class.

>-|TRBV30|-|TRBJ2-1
CAWSEVLERDVYNEQFF
TGTGCCTGGAGTGAGGTATTGGAGAGGGATGTTTACAATGAGCAGTTCTTC
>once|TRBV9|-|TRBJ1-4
CASSVEAGVGEKLFF
TGTGCCAGCAGCGTAGAAGCAGGCGTGGGTGAAAAACTGTTTTTT
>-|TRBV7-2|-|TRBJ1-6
CASSLAAGQSPLHF
TGTGCCAGCAGCTTAGCGGCGGGCCAGTCACCCCTCCACTTT
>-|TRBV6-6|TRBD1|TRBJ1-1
CASRSRGGTANTEAFF
TGTGCCAGCAGGAGCCGTGGGGGGACAGCAAACACTGAAGCTTTCTTT
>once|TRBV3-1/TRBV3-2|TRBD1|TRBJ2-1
CASSRGQGPYNEQFF
TGTGCCAGCAGCAGGGGACAGGGCCCCTACAATGAGCAGTTCTTC
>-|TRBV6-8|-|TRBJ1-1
CASSIVEANTEAFF
TGTGCCAGCAGCATCGTTGAAGCGAACACTGAAGCTTTCTTT
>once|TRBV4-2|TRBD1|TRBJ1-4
CASSQDDRGRDEKLFF
TGTGCCAGCAGCCAAGATGACAGGGGGAGGGATGAAAAACTGTTTTTT
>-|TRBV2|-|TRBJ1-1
CASKPAGPEAFF
TGTGCCAGCAAGCCCGCGGGCCCCGAAGCTTTCTTT
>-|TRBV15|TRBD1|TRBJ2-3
CATSRRTGADTQYF
TGTGCCACCAGCCGACGAACAGGGGCAGATACGCAGTATTTT
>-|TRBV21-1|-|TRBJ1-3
CASSTGAPGQGRNTIYF
TGTGCCAGCAGCACCGGAGCACCGGGACAGGGGAGAAACACCATATATTTT
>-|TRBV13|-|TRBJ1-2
CASSLGVGGLNYGYTF
TGTGCCAGCAGCTTAGGGGTGGGGGGCCTTAACTATGGCTACACCTTC
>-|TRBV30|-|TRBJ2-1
CAWSVGRSSYNEQFF
TGTGCCTGGAGTGTTGGGCGAAGCTCCTACAATGAGCAGTTCTTC
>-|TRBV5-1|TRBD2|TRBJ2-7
CASSFVYSGGGYEQYF
TGCGCCAGCAGCTTCGTATATAGCGGGGGCGGCTACGAGCAGTACTTC
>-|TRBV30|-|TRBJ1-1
CAWSPNRQPEAFF
TGTGCCTGGAGTCCTAACCGACAGCCTGAAGCTTTCTTT
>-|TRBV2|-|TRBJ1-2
CASSEALRKYGYTF
TGTGCCAGCAGTGAAGCCTTGAGGAAGTATGGCTACACCTTC
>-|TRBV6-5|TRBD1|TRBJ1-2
CASRQGTNYGYTF
TGTGCCAGCAGACAGGGGACGAACTATGGCTACACCTTC
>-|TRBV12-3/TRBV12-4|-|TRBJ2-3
CASSLVRDTQYF
TGTGCCAGCAGCCTTGTCCGAGATACGCAGTATTTT
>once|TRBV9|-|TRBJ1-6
CASSVAWGDSPLHF
TGTGCCAGCAGCGTAGCTTGGGGGGATTCACCCCTCCACTTT
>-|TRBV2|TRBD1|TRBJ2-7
CASSLGRTGRYEQYF
TGTGCCAGCAGTCTGGGGAGGACAGGGAGGTACGAGCAGTACTTC
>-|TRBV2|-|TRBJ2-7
CASSVGTTGEQYF
TGTGCCAGCAGTGTCGGGACGACAGGCGAGCAGTACTTC
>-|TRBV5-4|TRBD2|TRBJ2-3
CASSSGTSGTQGDTQYF
TGTGCCAGCAGCTCCGGGACTAGCGGAACCCAGGGAGATACGCAGTATTTT
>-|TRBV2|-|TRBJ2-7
CASSDRQGPYEQYF
TGTGCCAGCAGTGATAGGCAGGGCCCCTACGAGCAGTACTTC
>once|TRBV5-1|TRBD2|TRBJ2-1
CASSLGRGGSYNEQFF
TGCGCCAGCAGCTTGGGGCGGGGGGGCTCCTACAATGAGCAGTTCTTC
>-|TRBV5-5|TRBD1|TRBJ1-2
CASSSVPGQGGLTRYTF
TGTGCCAGCAGCTCCGTACCCGGACAGGGCGGCCTAACGCGCTACACCTTC
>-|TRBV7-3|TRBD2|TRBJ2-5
CASSLTASGGRYQETQYF
TGTGCCAGCAGCTTAACGGCTAGCGGGGGCCGGTACCAAGAGACCCAGTACTTC
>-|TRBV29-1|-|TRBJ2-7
CSVDRRGEQYF
TGCAGCGTTGATAGAAGGGGCGAGCAGTACTTC
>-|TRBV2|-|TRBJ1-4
CASSGGGKLFF
TGTGCCAGCAGTGGCGGGGGCAAACTGTTTTTT